The sequence of this TCR beta chain was determined in a study of patients and donors after allogeneic stem cell transplantation. V was shortened by 0 bases and J by 3 bases, with 9 bases between the two germline ends. This CDR3 comprises 13 residues. The germline gives CDR1 DFQATT, CDR2 SNEGSKA (reference sequence). MiXCR was run by TCRdb on the RT-PCR reads, yielding one entry per CDR3 protein. Of about a million distinct CDR3 sequences listed, roughly 18% are singletons. The sample comprised blood, either unsorted or a sorted T cell fraction (not recorded which). The clonotype originates from a human donor who was either an allogeneic HSCT recipient or a stem cell or donor lymphocyte infusion donor (not recorded which). It is not recorded whose cells these are; they may come from a transplant donor. The chain joins TRBV20-1 to TRBJ2-7; possible D gene TRBD2, 5 bases. DNA for the CDR3: TGCAGTGCTAGAGAGACGGGATTCTACGAGCAGTACTTC. It specifies CSARETGFYEQYF.